The clone carrying this T cell receptor beta chain has only a few counts. Its antigen is currently unknown. This sample stems from a study of cytomegalovirus exposure and HLA in healthy donors. General study points: Investigators reported over 150 TCR beta chains as tied to cytomegalovirus.

CDR3 length equals 15 residues. V was pared by 2 bases and J by 0 bases, with 9 bases between. Germline V CDR1 and CDR2: SGHKS, YYEKEE (reference sequence). This table comes from immunoSEQ multiplex PCR, and its TCRdb copy is limited to in-frame clones, with some not included. The data hold around 200,000 clones, with about 81% observed a single time. Sequencing was performed on PBMCs. The source of this sequence is a woman in her twenties or thirties in good health and CMV-seronegative. This chain links TRBV5-5 with TRBJ1-3; the D is unclear. The chain's CDR3 is CASSFVPSSGNTIYF. CDR3 sequence (DNA): TGTGCCAGCAGCTTTGTCCCGAGCTCTGGAAACACCATATATTTT.